Listed below are T cell receptor beta chains from one sample, sequenced in a study of blood T cell repertoires in COVID-19. This table comes from immunoSEQ multiplex PCR, and its TCRdb copy is limited to in-frame clones, with some not included. The data contain under 300,000 clones, 85% to 95% of them seen just once; the ten biggest clones take up around 1.8%. The sample comprised PBMCs or T cells enriched from blood (not recorded which). Receptors originate from a woman aged 18-29 years who had recovered from COVID-19. The CDR3 runs from the conserved cysteine through the conserved F or W. The order of the fields is J gene, V gene, CDR3 protein.

j_gene: TRBJ1-2; v_gene: TRBV5-1; CDR3aa: CASSPVGQVMGYGYTF
j_gene: TRBJ2-7; v_gene: TRBV5-6; CDR3aa: CASSLNRGYEQYF
j_gene: TRBJ1-1; v_gene: TRBV24-1; CDR3aa: CATSDLLPDDTVNTEAFF
j_gene: TRBJ2-2; v_gene: TRBV28; CDR3aa: CASGTANTGELFF
j_gene: TRBJ2-3; v_gene: TRBV7-6; CDR3aa: CASSLGPDAEGTDTQYF
j_gene: TRBJ2-7; v_gene: TRBV18; CDR3aa: CASSPGGAVLYF
j_gene: TRBJ2-4; v_gene: TRBV20-1; CDR3aa: CSASVSGRADIQYF
j_gene: TRBJ1-5; v_gene: TRBV11-2; CDR3aa: CASSSGTGSNQPQHF
j_gene: TRBJ1-2; v_gene: TRBV29-1; CDR3aa: CSVTPRGGYGYTF
j_gene: TRBJ2-2; v_gene: TRBV6-5; CDR3aa: CASSYRVNTGELFF
j_gene: TRBJ1-1; v_gene: TRBV28; CDR3aa: CASSLSRTGGTEAFF
j_gene: TRBJ1-2; v_gene: TRBV7-9; CDR3aa: CASSSLSGQDPYGYTF